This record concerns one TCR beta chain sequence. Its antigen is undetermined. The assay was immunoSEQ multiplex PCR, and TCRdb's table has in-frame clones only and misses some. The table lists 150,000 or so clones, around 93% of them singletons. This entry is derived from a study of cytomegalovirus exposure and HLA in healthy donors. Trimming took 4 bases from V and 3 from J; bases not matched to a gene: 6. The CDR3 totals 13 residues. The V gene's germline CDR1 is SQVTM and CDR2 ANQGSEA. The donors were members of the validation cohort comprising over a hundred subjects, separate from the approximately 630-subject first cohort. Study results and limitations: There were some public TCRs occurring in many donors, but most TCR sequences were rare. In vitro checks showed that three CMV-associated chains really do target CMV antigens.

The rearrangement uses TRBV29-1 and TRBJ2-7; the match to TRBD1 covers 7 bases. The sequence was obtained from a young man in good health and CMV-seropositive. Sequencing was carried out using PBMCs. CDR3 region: CSVGDRDNYEQYF. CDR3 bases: TGCAGCGTTGGAGACAGGGATAACTACGAGCAGTACTTC.